Shown below are 10 T cell receptor beta chains from a single sample sequenced in a study of kidney transplant recipient with SARS-CoV-2 infection. TCRdb re-called the reads with MiXCR, one entry per CDR3 protein. The table lists 200,000 to 300,000 distinct CDR3 sequences, about 28% of them singletons, with roughly 7.3% in the top ten. Sequenced here: a blood sample, sampled at baseline and on day 111 from a kidney transplant recipient. The receptor source for this set is a male patient between 25 and 40 years old who had COVID-19 and was a kidney transplant recipient. Some T cells may have come from the graft donor.

The chain employs TRBV13 and TRBJ2-5; a possible D gene is TRBD2 (7 bases). The CDR3 is made up of 16 amino acids. Per the germline V gene, CDR1 is PRHDT and CDR2 is FYEKMQ (reference sequence). Trimming shortened V by 6 bases and J by 3 bases, and 20 bases separated the two germline ends. The CDR3 DNA is TGTGCCAGCAGACGCACTAGGGGGGGGTCAAAAGAGACCCAGTACTTC. This gives the protein CASRRTRGGSKETQYF.

Ten or more counts support this clonotype. The V call is TRBV5-1, the J call TRBJ1-1; D uncertain. CDR3 length: 12 residues. Germline CDR1 and CDR2: SGHRS and YFSETQ. Trimming cost V 3 bases and J 9 bases, with 12 bases left between them. The CDR3 coding sequence is TGCGCCAGCAGCTCAACCAGTTATCAAGCTTTCTTT. Protein sequence: CASSSTSYQAFF.

A few counts support this clonotype. A read error may be the cause here, since a much bigger clone is one base away. V is TRBV27 and J is TRBJ1-5, with TRBD1 matching over 8 bases. CDR1 MNHEY and CDR2 SMNVEV come from the germline V gene (reference sequence). Unmatched junction bases numbered 12, after V lost 5 bases and J lost 6 bases. There are 16 residues in the CDR3. The CDR3 loop reads CASSPLDRDAGQPQHF. CDR3 nucleotides: TGTGCCAGCAGTCCCTTGGACAGGGATGCGGGTCAGCCCCAGCATTTT.

This clonotype was detected once. A much more abundant neighbour one base away suggests this may be a read error. The chain combines TRBV8-2 with TRBJ2-6; the tabulated D call, TRBD2, remains unverified against the DNA. TRBV8-2 is a documented pseudogene. The CDR3 consists of 17 residues. DNA for the CDR3: TGTGGCAAGTCCTCCAGGATAACACAAAGTCGGGCCAACGCCCTGACTTTC. Its translation: CGKSSRITQSRANALTF.

This clonotype was detected ten times or more. This chain connects TRBV7-2 to TRBJ1-2; unclear D gene. The CDR3 sequence is 17 residues long. Trimming cost V 5 bases and J 4 bases, with 23 bases left between them. Germline CDR1 SGHTA, CDR2 FQGNSA. CDR3 loop: CASSARSRDGKTYGYTF. The CDR3 nucleotides read TGTGCCAGCAGCGCTCGTTCCAGAGACGGAAAGACCTATGGCTACACCTTC.

This clonotype was counted ten times or more. This chain links TRBV7-2 with TRBJ1-2; D is unresolved. Germline CDR1 is SGHTA and CDR2 is FQGNSA. Trimming cost V 5 bases and J 4 bases, with 23 bases left between them. CDR3 size: 17 residues. The CDR3 DNA follows: TGTGCCAGCAGCGACGAAAACAGAGACGGAAAGACCTATGGCTACACCTTC. This translates into CASSDENRDGKTYGYTF.

Concerning this clonotype itself: A much larger clone lies a single base off, so this may be a read error. The chain combines TRBV5-5 with TRBJ2-3; no firm D call. Germline V lookup: CDR1 SGHKS, CDR2 YYEKEE (reference sequence). The CDR3 totals 14 residues. CDR3 sequence reads: CANSLVALSDTQYF. As DNA, the CDR3 is TGTGCCAACAGCTTGGTTGCGTTGTCCGATACGCAGTATTTT.

This clonotype has a count of ten or more. This chain joins TRBV20-1 and TRBJ2-1; 10 positions match TRBD2. V lost 3 bases to trimming and J lost 0 bases; unmatched junction nucleotides: 8. Per the germline V gene, CDR1 is DFQATT and CDR2 is SNEGSKA (reference sequence). The CDR3 extends over 17 amino acids. CDR3 nucleotides: TGCAGTGCTAGCCTAGCGGGAGTGGGGCACTCCTACAATGAGCAGTTCTTC. As protein: CSASLAGVGHSYNEQFF.

Only a few counts were recorded for this clonotype. The chain has TRBV30 and TRBJ1-2, with unresolved D. Germline V gene data show CDR1 as GTSNPN and CDR2 as SVGIG (reference sequence). The V and J ends lost 4 bases and 4 bases respectively, with 22 bases between them. The CDR3 has 16 amino acids. CDR3 sequence reads: CAWISWRYRKTYGYTF. The DNA of the CDR3 is TGTGCCTGGATATCTTGGCGTTATAGAAAGACCTATGGCTACACCTTC.

This clonotype was counted a few times. This chain links TRBV6-4 with TRBJ2-3, with 11 bases aligning to TRBD2. The V and J ends lost 3 bases and 4 bases, in that order; junction bases with no gene match: 0. Germline V gene sequence: CDR1 MRHNA, CDR2 SNTAGT. This CDR3 contains 14 residues. The CDR3 region is CASSELAGADTQYF. CDR3 DNA: TGTGCCAGCAGTGAACTAGCGGGAGCAGATACGCAGTATTTT.